This T cell receptor beta chain was found in a study of T-cell memory formation after mild COVID-19. Study information: Largely donor-specific sequence clusters came from two donors.

Findings and limits, study-wide: Pre-infection memory showed some responding clones, and this suggested that cross-reactive memory joined. Later expanders leaned CD4+, whereas clones that contracted between day 15 and 85 were balanced CD4/CD8. Contracting CD4+ clones sat mainly in CM and EM; CD8+ in EMRA.

TCRdb reanalysed the 5' RACE reads using MiXCR and keeps one entry per CDR3 protein. Of 150,000 to 200,000 distinct CDR3 sequences listed, around 10% are singletons. This clonotype has a handful of counts. The antigen remains undetermined. The V and J ends lost 8 bases and 1 base respectively, with 5 bases between them. This CDR3 has 11 amino acids. Germline V gene data show CDR1 as SGHTA and CDR2 as FQGNSA. This receptor was obtained from a man in his late teens or twenties who had mild COVID-19 (a few samples of this study predate the infection). Cell type and time point are not known. The V and J genes are TRBV7-2 and TRBJ1-1, with D uncertain. Sequenced input: PBMCs or a T cell subset sorted from them (not recorded which). CDR3 sequence (DNA): TGTGCCAGCCGCGGGAACACTGAAGCTTTCTTT. Translated, it gives CASRGNTEAFF.